This T cell receptor (beta chain) was sequenced in a study of T cells in Graves' hyperthyroidism and ophthalmopathy. Study background: Once the initial diagnosis was made, peripheral blood was obtained before any treatment.

This clonotype was counted many times. In making diagnoses, clinical symptoms, serum thyroxine and TRAb, thyroid ultrasound and orbital computed tomography were all used. The PBMCs had their origin in roughly 9.8 ml of fresh peripheral blood. From germline, CDR1 is LGHDT and CDR2 YNNKEL (reference sequence). V gave up 4 bases and J gave up 3 bases; unmatched junction bases: 16. There are 19 residues in the CDR3. Researchers took RNA transcripts and amplified the TCR beta CDR3 regions from them. TCR CDR3 regions were first amplified by RT-PCR with HTBI primers. TCRdb re-derived calls from the multiplex PCR reads in MiXCR, one entry per CDR3 protein. Found here are a few hundred thousand distinct CDR3 sequences, approximately 14% of them singletons; the top ten hold roughly 7.3%.

The sample was blood. The chain recombines TRBV3-1 with TRBJ2-3, with 10 nucleotides matching TRBD2. This TCR derives from a woman aged 25 to 39 with Graves' hyperthyroidism. CDR3 nucleotides: TGTGCCAGCAGCCCCCACCCGAGGACTAGCGGAGGGAGGACAGATACGCAGTATTTT. It codes for CASSPHPRTSGGRTDTQYF.